These T cell receptor beta chains were read from a single sample in a study of early T cells in non-severe SARS-CoV-2 infection. TCRdb re-called the 5' RACE reads with MiXCR, one entry per CDR3 protein. In the table there are 55,000 or so distinct CDR3 sequences, roughly 6.5% of which are singletons. Material for sequencing was whole blood. The source is an adult who was a healthcare worker with PCR-confirmed SARS-CoV-2 infection or an uninfected control (not recorded which). CDR3s include the opening cysteine and the closing phenylalanine or tryptophan. A D gene is named only where the DNA matches it firmly. The size entry is marked missing in some rows and otherwise reads once, few, many or a size class.

many TRBD1 TRBJ2-6 TRBV4-3 TGCGCCAGCAGCCAATCCAGGGGGACAAGCTCTGGGGCCAACGTCCTGACTTTC CASSQSRGTSSGANVLTF
many TRBD2 TRBJ2-5 TRBV20-1 TGCAGTGCTACCATAAAGGGCGGGGGCCAAGAGACCCAGTACTTC CSATIKGGGQETQYF
few NA TRBJ1-3 TRBV12-3/TRBV12-4 TGTGCCAGCAGTTTACCTCGCTCTGGAAACACCATATATTTT CASSLPRSGNTIYF
many NA TRBJ1-2 TRBV12-3/TRBV12-4 TGTGCCAGCAGTTTAGACGGACTCGGCTACACCTTC CASSLDGLGYTF
many NA TRBJ2-7 TRBV12-3/TRBV12-4 TGTGCCAGCAGTTTTGGAGGTGTTGGCAGCGAGCAGTACTTC CASSFGGVGSEQYF
many NA TRBJ2-2 TRBV7-8 TGTGCCAGCAGCGCGGGGACGGGTAAAGCCGGGGAGCTGTTTTTT CASSAGTGKAGELFF
NA NA TRBJ1-1 TRBV19 TGTGCCAGTAGTCTCCCGGGACTGATGAACACTGAAGCTTTCTTT CASSLPGLMNTEAFF
many TRBD2 TRBJ2-2 TRBV10-2 TGCGCCAGCAGTGTCCCGTCGGGGGGGTTTGCCGGGGAGCTGTTTTTT CASSVPSGGFAGELFF
NA TRBD2 TRBJ2-5 TRBV11-2 TGTGCCGGTAGCGGGGGGCCCGGAGAGACCCAGTACTTC CAGSGGPGETQYF
many TRBD2 TRBJ2-7 TRBV5-1 TGCGCCAGCAGCTTCAGCGGGGGGACCTACGAGCAGTACTTC CASSFSGGTYEQYF
NA TRBD1 TRBJ1-2 TRBV9 TGTGCCAGCAGCGCGAAGCATGGGACAGGGCCCAACTATGGCTACACCTTC CASSAKHGTGPNYGYTF
NA NA TRBJ1-3 TRBV6-5 TGTGCCAGCAGAACGGACGGCCGGAGCTCTGGAAACACCATATATTTT CASRTDGRSSGNTIYF
few NA TRBJ2-1 TRBV12-5 TGTGCTAGTGGCTCATGGGGGGTTCATAGGTTTGAGCAGTTCTTC CASGSWGVHRFEQFF
NA NA TRBJ2-5 TRBV20-1 TGCAGTGCCGTACAGGGTGCCAAAGAGACCCAGTACTTC CSAVQGAKETQYF
many NA TRBJ1-6 TRBV30 TGTGCCTGGAGTCCAAGCCCATCAGGGAGCTCCTATAATTCACCCCTCCACTTT CAWSPSPSGSSYNSPLHF
many NA TRBJ1-5 TRBV7-2 TGTGCCAGCAGCTCCCAACAGGGCGGGAGCAATCAGCCCCAGCATTTT CASSSQQGGSNQPQHF
few TRBD1 TRBJ2-6 TRBV19 TGTGCCAGTAGTACGATCGGACAGGGACTTCGCGCCAACGTCCTGACTTTC CASSTIGQGLRANVLTF
many NA TRBJ1-2 TRBV20-1 TGCAGTGCTCTGGACAGACAGAACTATGGCTACACCTTC CSALDRQNYGYTF
few NA TRBJ2-2 TRBV7-2 TGTGCCAGCAGCTCTAGAGCCGGGGAGCTGTTTTTT CASSSRAGELFF
NA NA TRBJ1-2 TRBV20-1 TGCAGTGCTAGGAGGGCAGGACGGGATGGCTACACCTTC CSARRAGRDGYTF
few NA TRBJ2-6 TRBV24-1 TGTGCCACCAGTGCAGGGACTCGGGCTGGGGCCAACGTCCTGACTTTC CATSAGTRAGANVLTF
NA NA TRBJ2-2 TRBV25-1 TGTGCCAGCAGTGAAATCGGCCGGGCGCTGTTTTTT CASSEIGRALFF
many TRBD1 TRBJ1-2 TRBV6-5 TGTGCCAGCAGTTACTTCGACAGGGGGAGAGGAGGCTACACCTTC CASSYFDRGRGGYTF
NA TRBD2 TRBJ2-3 TRBV6-5 TGTGCCAGCAGTTACTCCTCCGCGGGGCGGGGGGGCAATACGCAGTATTTT CASSYSSAGRGGNTQYF
NA TRBD1 TRBJ1-1 TRBV6-5 TGTGCCAGCAGGATAGGCAGGGGGCGCTGGGACACTGAAGCTTTCTTT CASRIGRGRWDTEAFF
few NA TRBJ2-5 TRBV5-1 TGCGCCAGCAGCTTGGCCCAGGGGCTCGGAGAGACCCAGTACTTC CASSLAQGLGETQYF
few TRBD1 TRBJ2-5 TRBV20-1 TGCAGTGCGCGCCGGGACAGGGCACGGGAGACCCAGTACTTC CSARRDRARETQYF
medium-sized NA TRBJ2-7 TRBV7-9 TGTGCCAGCAGCTCCCAGACCTCGACAGCACCCTACGAGCAGTACTTC CASSSQTSTAPYEQYF
few NA TRBJ1-5 TRBV6-2/TRBV6-3 TGTGCCAGCACCTTTGATGAGGCGATCAATCAGCCCCAGCATTTT CASTFDEAINQPQHF
NA TRBD1 TRBJ1-2 TRBV12-3/TRBV12-4 TGTGCCAGCAGTCCTAAGACAGGGGGCATCTATGGCTACACCTTC CASSPKTGGIYGYTF
many NA TRBJ1-5 TRBV25-1 TGTGCCAGCAGTGAACGTTCCCGGGCTCAGCCCCAGCATTTT CASSERSRAQPQHF
many NA TRBJ1-2 TRBV28 TGTGCCAGCAGTTCGCGGGGGGCTAAAAGAAACTATGGCTACACCTTC CASSSRGAKRNYGYTF
few TRBD2 TRBJ2-3 TRBV5-6 TGTGCCAGCAGCTCCTGGCGGGGGACTAGCACAGATACGCAGTATTTT CASSSWRGTSTDTQYF
NA TRBD1 TRBJ2-1 TRBV11-2 TGTGCCAGCAGGCCGGGACAGGGGCACAATGAGCAGTTCTTC CASRPGQGHNEQFF
few TRBD2 TRBJ2-3 TRBV6-5 TGTGCCAGCAGTTACTTGAGCGGGGGGAGCACAGATACGCAGTATTTT CASSYLSGGSTDTQYF
many NA TRBJ1-2 TRBV27 TGTGCCAGCAGTGAGGGGGGCCAGAACTATGGCTACACCTTC CASSEGGQNYGYTF
many NA TRBJ2-5 TRBV7-6 TGTGCCAGCAGCACCCGCGAAGAGACCCAGTACTTC CASSTREETQYF
many TRBD1 TRBJ1-5 TRBV7-2 TGTGCCAGCAGCTCAATACCGGGACAGCTCAATCAGCCCCAGCATTTT CASSSIPGQLNQPQHF
few NA TRBJ1-6 TRBV20-1 TGCAGTGCTAGTGACCCTTTGACTTCACCCCTCCACTTT CSASDPLTSPLHF
many NA TRBJ2-7 TRBV12-3/TRBV12-4 TGTGCCAGCAGTTTGCGGGGACAGATCTACGAGCAGTACTTC CASSLRGQIYEQYF
many TRBD2 TRBJ2-3 TRBV7-2 TGTGCCAGCACCAAGGAGGCTAGCGGGGGGTCAGATACGCAGTATTTT CASTKEASGGSDTQYF
NA NA TRBJ1-6 TRBV9 TGTGCCAGCAGCGTAAGACAGGAGAATTCACCCCTCCACTTT CASSVRQENSPLHF
few NA TRBJ1-2 TRBV9 TGTGCCAGCAGCGTTGAAAACGGCTATGGCTACACCTTC CASSVENGYGYTF
NA TRBD2 TRBJ2-3 TRBV12-3/TRBV12-4 TGTGCCAGCAGAAAAAGCGGGGGGGCCAATCCCCCTACGCAGTATTTT CASRKSGGANPPTQYF
few TRBD1 TRBJ1-4 TRBV11-2 TGTGCCAGCAGCTTAATCTTCGGACAGGGGAATGAAAAACTGTTTTTT CASSLIFGQGNEKLFF
NA NA TRBJ2-7 TRBV5-1 TGCGCCAGCAGCTTGGCCGTATCGGGACCCTACGAGCAGTACTTC CASSLAVSGPYEQYF
NA NA TRBJ2-1 TRBV6-2/TRBV6-3 TGTGCCAGCAGTTACGTAGGAGACAGGTCTTTCAATGAGCAGTTCTTC CASSYVGDRSFNEQFF
NA NA TRBJ2-1 TRBV7-9 TGTGCCACCACTAGTAATGAGCAGTTCTTC CATTSNEQFF